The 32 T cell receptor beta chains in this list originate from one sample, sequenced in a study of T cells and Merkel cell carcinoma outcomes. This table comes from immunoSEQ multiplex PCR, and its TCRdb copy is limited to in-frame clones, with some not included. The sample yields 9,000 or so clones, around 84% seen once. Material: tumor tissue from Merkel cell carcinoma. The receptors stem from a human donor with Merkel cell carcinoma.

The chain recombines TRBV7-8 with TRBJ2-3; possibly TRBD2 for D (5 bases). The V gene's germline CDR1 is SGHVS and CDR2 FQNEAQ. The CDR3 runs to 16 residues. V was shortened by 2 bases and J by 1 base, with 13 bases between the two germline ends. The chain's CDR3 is CASSLRERQGTDTQYF. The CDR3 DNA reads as TGTGCCAGCAGCTTAAGGGAGCGGCAAGGCACAGATACGCAGTATTTT.

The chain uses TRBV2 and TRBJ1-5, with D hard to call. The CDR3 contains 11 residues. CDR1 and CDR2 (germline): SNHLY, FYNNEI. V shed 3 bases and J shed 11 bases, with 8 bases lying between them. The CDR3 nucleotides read TGTGCCAGCAGTGAGGGTTCGACCCAGCATTTT. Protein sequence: CASSEGSTQHF.

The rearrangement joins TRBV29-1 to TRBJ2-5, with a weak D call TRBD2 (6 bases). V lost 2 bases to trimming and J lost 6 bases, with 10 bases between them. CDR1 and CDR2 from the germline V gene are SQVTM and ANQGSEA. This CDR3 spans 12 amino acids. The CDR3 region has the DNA TGCAGCGTTGAACTGGGGGGACAGACCCAGTACTTC. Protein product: CSVELGGQTQYF.

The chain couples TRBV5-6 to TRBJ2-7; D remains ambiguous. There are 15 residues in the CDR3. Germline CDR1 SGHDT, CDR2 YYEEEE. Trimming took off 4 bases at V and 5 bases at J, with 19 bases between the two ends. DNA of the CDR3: TGTGCCAGCAGCCCGAGAATTTGGGGTCAAGACGAGCAGTACTTC. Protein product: CASSPRIWGQDEQYF.

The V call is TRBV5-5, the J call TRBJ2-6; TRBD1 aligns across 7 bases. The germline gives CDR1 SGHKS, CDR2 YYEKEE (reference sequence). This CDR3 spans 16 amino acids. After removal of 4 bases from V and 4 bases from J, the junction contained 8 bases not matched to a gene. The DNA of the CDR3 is TGTGCCAGCAGCCCCGACAGGGAGACGGGGGCCAACGTCCTGACTTTC. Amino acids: CASSPDRETGANVLTF.

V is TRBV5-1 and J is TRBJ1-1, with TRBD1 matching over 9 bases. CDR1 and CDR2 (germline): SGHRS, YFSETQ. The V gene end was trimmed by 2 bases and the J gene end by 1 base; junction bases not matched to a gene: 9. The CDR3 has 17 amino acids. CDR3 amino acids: CASSFDGQGIPNTEAFF. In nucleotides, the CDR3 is TGCGCCAGCAGCTTTGACGGACAGGGGATACCGAACACTGAAGCTTTCTTT.

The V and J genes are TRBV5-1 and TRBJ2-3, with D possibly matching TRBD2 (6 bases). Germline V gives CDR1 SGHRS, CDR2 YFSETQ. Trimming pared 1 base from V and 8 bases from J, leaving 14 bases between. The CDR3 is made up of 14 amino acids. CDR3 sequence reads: CASSLLGLRATQYF. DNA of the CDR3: TGCGCCAGCAGCTTGCTGGGACTTCGGGCTACGCAGTATTTT. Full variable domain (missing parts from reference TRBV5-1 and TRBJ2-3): KAGVTQTPRYLIKTRGQQVTLSCSPISGHRSVSWYQQTPGQGLQFLFEYFSETQRNKGNFPGRFSGRQFSNSRSEMNVSTLELGDSALYLCASSLLGLRATQYFGPGTRLTVL.

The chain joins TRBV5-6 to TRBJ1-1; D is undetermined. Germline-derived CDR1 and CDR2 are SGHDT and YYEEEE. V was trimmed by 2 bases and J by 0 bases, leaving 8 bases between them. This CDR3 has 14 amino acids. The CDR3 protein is CASSLRALNTEAFF. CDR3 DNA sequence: TGTGCCAGCAGCTTACGGGCCCTGAACACTGAAGCTTTCTTT. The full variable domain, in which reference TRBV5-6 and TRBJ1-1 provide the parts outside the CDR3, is DAGVTQSPTHLIKTRGQQVTLRCSPKSGHDTVSWYQQALGQGPQFIFQYYEEEERQRGNFPDRFSGHQFPNYSSELNVNALLLGDSALYLCASSLRALNTEAFFGQGTRLTVV.

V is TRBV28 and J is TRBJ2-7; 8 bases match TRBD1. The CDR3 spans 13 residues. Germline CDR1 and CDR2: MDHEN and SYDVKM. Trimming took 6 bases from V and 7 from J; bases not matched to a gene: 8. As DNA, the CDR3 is TGTGCCAGCAGCAAGGACAGGGTTCGGGAGCAGTACTTC. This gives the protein CASSKDRVREQYF.

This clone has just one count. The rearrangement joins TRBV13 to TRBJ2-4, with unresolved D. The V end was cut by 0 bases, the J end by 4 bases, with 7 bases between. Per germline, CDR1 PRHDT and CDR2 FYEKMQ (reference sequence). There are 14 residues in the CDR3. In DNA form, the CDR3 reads TGTGCCAGCAGCTTAGGCCGGCTGAAAAACATTCAGTACTTC. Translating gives CASSLGRLKNIQYF.

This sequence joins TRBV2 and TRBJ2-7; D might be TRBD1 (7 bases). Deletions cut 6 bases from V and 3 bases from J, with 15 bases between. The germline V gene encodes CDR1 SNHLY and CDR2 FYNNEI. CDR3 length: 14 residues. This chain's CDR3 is CASREQGGLYEQYF. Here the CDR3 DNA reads TGTGCCAGCAGGGAGCAGGGGGGCCTCTACGAGCAGTACTTC.

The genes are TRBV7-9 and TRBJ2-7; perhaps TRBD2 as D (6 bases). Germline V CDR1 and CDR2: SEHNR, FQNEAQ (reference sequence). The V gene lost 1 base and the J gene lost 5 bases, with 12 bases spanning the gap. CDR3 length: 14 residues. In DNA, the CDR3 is TGTGCCAGCAGCTTAGGGCTAACTAGCAACGAGCAGTACTTC. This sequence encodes CASSLGLTSNEQYF.

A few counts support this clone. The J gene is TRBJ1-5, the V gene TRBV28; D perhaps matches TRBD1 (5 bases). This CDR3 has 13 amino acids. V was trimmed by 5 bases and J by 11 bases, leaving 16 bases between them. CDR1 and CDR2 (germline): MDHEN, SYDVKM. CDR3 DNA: TGTGCCAGCAGTCCCGACAGTCGCGTGACCCAGCATTTT. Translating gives CASSPDSRVTQHF.

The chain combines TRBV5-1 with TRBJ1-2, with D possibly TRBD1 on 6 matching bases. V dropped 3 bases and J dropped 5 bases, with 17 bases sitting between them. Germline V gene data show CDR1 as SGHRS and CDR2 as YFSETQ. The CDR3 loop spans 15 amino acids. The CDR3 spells CASSSGPDRAYGYTF. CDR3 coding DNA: TGCGCCAGCAGCTCTGGGCCGGACAGAGCTTATGGCTACACCTTC.

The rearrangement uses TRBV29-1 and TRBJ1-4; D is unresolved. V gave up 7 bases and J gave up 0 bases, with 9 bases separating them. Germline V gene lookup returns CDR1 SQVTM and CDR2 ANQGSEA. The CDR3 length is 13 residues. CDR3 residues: CSGLLATNEKLFF. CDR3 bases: TGCAGCGGCCTCCTTGCAACTAATGAAAAACTGTTTTTT. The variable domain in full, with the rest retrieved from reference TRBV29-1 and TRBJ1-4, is SAVISQKPSRDICQRGTSLTIQCQVDSQVTMMFWYRQQPGQSLTLIATANQGSEATYESGFVIDKFPISRPNLTFSTLTVSNMSPEDSSIYLCSGLLATNEKLFFGSGTQLSVL.

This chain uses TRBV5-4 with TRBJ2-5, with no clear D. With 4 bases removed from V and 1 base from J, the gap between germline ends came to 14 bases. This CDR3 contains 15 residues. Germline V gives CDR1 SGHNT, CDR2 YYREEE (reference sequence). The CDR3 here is CASSPFSQGQETQYF. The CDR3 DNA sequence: TGTGCCAGCAGCCCTTTTAGTCAAGGCCAAGAGACCCAGTACTTC.

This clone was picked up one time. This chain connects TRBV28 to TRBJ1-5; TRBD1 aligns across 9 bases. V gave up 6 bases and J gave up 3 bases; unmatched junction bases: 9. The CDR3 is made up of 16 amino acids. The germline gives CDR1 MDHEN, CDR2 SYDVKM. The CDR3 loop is CASSSPWTGDNQPQHF. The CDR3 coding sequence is TGTGCCAGCAGCTCTCCTTGGACAGGGGACAATCAGCCCCAGCATTTT.

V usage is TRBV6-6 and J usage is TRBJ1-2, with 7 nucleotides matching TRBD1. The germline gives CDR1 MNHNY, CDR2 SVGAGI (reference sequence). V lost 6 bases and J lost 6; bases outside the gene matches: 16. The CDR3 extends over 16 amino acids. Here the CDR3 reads CASSLNSNRGSDGYTF. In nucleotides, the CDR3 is TGTGCCAGCAGCTTGAACTCAAACAGGGGTAGCGATGGCTACACCTTC.

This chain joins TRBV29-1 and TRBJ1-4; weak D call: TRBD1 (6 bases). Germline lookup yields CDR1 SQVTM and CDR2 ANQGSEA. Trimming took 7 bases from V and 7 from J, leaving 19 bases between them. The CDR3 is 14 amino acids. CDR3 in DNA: TGCAGCGCCAAAGAGCCCAGGGGAGGTGAAAAACTGTTTTTT. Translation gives CSAKEPRGGEKLFF.

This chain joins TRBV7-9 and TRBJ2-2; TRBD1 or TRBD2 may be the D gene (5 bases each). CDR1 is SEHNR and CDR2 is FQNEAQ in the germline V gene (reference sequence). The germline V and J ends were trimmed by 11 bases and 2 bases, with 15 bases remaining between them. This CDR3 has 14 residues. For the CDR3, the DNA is TGTGCCGGAACGGGACGTCTTAACACCGGGGAGCTGTTTTTT. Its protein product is CAGTGRLNTGELFF. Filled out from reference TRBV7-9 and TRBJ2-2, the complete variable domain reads DTGVSQNPRHKITKRGQNVTFRCDPISEHNRLYWYRQTLGQGPEFLTYFQNEAQLEKSRLLSDRFSAERPKGSFSTLEIQRTEQGDSAMYLCAGTGRLNTGELFFGEGSRLTVL.

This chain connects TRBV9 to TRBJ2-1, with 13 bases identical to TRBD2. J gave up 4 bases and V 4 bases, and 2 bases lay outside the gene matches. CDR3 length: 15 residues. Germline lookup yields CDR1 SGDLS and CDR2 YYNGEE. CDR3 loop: CASSQGLAGYNEQFF. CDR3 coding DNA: TGTGCCAGCAGCCAGGGACTAGCGGGATACAATGAGCAGTTCTTC.

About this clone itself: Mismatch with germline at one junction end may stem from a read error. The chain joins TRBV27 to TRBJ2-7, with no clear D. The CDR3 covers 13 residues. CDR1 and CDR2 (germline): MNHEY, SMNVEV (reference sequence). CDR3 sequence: CASSISPAYEQYF. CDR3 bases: TGTGCCAGCAGTATATCCCCGGCCTACGAGCAGTACTTC.

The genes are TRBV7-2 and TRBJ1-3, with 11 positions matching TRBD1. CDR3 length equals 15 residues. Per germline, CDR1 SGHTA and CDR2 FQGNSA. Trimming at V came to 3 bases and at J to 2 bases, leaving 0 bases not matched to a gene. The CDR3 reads CASSLDRGPGNTIYF. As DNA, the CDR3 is TGTGCCAGCAGCTTGGACAGGGGGCCTGGAAACACCATATATTTT.

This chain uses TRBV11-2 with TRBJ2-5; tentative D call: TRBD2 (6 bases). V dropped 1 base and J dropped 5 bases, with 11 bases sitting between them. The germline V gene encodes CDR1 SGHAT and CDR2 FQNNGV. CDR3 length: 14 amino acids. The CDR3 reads CASSLGAGQETQYF. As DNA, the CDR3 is TGTGCCAGCAGCTTAGGCGCGGGGCAGGAGACCCAGTACTTC.

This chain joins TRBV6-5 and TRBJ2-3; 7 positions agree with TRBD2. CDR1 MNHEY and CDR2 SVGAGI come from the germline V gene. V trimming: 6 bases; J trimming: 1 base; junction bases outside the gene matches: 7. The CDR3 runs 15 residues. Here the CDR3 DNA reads TGTGCCAGCAGCCAAGCGGGGCGCGGCACAGATACGCAGTATTTT. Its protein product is CASSQAGRGTDTQYF.

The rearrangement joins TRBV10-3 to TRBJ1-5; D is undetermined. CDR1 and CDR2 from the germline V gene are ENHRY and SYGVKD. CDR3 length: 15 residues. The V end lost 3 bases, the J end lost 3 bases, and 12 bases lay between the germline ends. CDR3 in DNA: TGTGCCATCAGTGACGGCAGCTCGACCAATCAGCCCCAGCATTTT. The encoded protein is CAISDGSSTNQPQHF.

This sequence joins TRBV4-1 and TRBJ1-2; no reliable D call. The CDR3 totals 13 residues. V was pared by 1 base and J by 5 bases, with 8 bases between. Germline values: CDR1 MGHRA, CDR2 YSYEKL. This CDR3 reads CASSQVKGYGYTF. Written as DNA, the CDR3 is TGCGCCAGCAGCCAAGTTAAGGGTTATGGCTACACCTTC.

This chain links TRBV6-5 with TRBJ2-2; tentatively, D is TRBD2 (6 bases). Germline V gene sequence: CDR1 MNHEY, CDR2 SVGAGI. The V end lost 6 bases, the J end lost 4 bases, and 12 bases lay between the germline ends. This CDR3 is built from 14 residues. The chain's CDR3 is CASRRGGGTGELFF. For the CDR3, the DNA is TGTGCCAGCAGGCGGGGCGGAGGCACCGGGGAGCTGTTTTTT.

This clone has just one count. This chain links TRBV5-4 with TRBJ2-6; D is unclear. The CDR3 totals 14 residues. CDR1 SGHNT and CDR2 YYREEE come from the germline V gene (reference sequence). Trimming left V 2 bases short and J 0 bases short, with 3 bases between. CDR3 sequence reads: CASSFASGANVLTF. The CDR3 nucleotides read TGTGCCAGCAGCTTCGCCTCTGGGGCCAACGTCCTGACTTTC.

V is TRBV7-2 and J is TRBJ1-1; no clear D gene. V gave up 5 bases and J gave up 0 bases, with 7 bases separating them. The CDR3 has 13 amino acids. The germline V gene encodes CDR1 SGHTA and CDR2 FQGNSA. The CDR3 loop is CASSATLNTEAFF. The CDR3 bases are TGTGCCAGCAGCGCCACCCTGAACACTGAAGCTTTCTTT.

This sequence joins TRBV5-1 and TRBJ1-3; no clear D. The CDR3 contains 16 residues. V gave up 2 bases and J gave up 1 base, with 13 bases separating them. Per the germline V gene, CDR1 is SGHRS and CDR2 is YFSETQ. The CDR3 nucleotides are TGCGCCAGCAGCTTTGGTACAGCGGGATCTGGAAACACCATATATTTT. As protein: CASSFGTAGSGNTIYF.

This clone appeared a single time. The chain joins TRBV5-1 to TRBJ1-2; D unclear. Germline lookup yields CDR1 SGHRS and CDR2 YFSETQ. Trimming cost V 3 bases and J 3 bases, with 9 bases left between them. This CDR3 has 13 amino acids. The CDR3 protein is CASSWSPDYGYTF. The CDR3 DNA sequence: TGCGCCAGCAGCTGGTCCCCCGACTATGGCTACACCTTC.